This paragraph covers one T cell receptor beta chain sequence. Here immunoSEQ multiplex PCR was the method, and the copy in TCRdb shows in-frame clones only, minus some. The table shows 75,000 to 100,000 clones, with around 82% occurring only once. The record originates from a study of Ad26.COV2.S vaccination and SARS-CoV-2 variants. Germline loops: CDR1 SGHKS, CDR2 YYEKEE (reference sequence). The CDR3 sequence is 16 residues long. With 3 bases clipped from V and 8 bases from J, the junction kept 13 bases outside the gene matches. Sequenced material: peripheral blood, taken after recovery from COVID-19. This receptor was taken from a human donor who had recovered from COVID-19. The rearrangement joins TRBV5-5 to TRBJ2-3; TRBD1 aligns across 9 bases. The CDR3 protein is CASSSRPGQGQITQYF. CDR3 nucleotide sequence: TGTGCCAGCAGCTCAAGACCGGGACAGGGACAGATTACGCAGTATTTT. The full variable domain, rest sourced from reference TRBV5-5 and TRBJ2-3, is DAGVTQSPTHLIKTRGQQVTLRCSPISGHKSVSWYQQVLGQGPQFIFQYYEKEERGRGNFPDRFSARQFPNYSSELNVNALLLGDSALYLCASSSRPGQGQITQYFGPGTRLTVL.